Presented here are 26 T cell receptor beta chains from one specimen sequenced in a study of identifying expanded T cells in peripheral blood. Assay: immunoSEQ multiplex PCR; the TCRdb copy retains only in-frame clones and omits some. The sample contains about 86,000 clones, 85% of which appear only once. The sequenced sample was blood. Receptors originate from a person aged 18-70 years in good health.

Turning to this clone: The junction departs from the called germline gene at one end, perhaps through a read error. CDR3 amino acids: CASSLENGGAQHF. CDR3 nucleotide sequence: TGTGCCAGCAGCCTAGAAAACGGGGGGGCCCAGCATTTT. The genes are TRBV11-2 and TRBJ1-5; D might be TRBD1 (5 bases). From germline, CDR1 is SGHAT and CDR2 FQNNGV. The CDR3 has 13 residues.

The chain has TRBV5-5 and TRBJ1-5; the match to TRBD1 covers 8 bases. The CDR3 length is 15 residues. The trim removed 2 bases at V and 7 bases at J, leaving 8 bases unmatched. Germline assignment: CDR1 SGHKS and CDR2 YYEKEE (reference sequence). The DNA for the CDR3 is TGTGCCAGCAGCTTTTTGTCCACAGGGGGACAGCCCCAGCATTTT. This encodes CASSFLSTGGQPQHF.

V and J are TRBV28 and TRBJ1-2; 7 bases line up with TRBD1. The V gene's germline CDR1 is MDHEN and CDR2 SYDVKM. This CDR3 has 15 amino acids. Trimming removed 1 base from V and 4 bases from J; junction bases left unmatched: 6. The CDR3 protein is CASSLSGTALYGYTF. Here the CDR3 DNA reads TGTGCCAGCAGTTTATCCGGGACAGCGCTCTATGGCTACACCTTC.

This chain uses TRBV7-2 with TRBJ1-1; TRBD1 might be the D (5 bases). The CDR3 covers 16 residues. The germline CDR1 and CDR2 sequences are SGHTA and FQGNSA. Deletions cut 5 bases from V and 5 bases from J, with 21 bases between. The CDR3: CASSRIVGDPSTEAFF. CDR3 DNA: TGTGCCAGCAGCCGCATCGTCGGGGACCCTTCGACTGAAGCTTTCTTT.

The rearrangement uses TRBV11-3 and TRBJ2-7; 8 positions match TRBD1. The CDR3 is 13 amino acids. Trimming at V came to 8 bases and at J to 4 bases, leaving 7 bases not matched to a gene. Germline V gene sequence: CDR1 SGHNT, CDR2 YENEEA. CDR3 sequence reads: CASANRGRYEQYF. CDR3 coding DNA: TGTGCCAGCGCGAACAGGGGGAGATACGAGCAGTACTTC. The variable domain in full, with the rest retrieved from reference TRBV11-3 and TRBJ2-7, is EAGVVQSPRYKIIEKKQPVAFWCNPISGHNTLYWYLQNLGQGPELLIRYENEEAVDDSQLPKDRFSAERLKGVDSTLKIQPAELGDSAVYLCASANRGRYEQYFGPGTRLTVT.

This chain joins TRBV7-9 and TRBJ2-6; D is uncertain. The CDR3 runs to 17 residues. CDR1 SEHNR and CDR2 FQNEAQ come from the germline V gene (reference sequence). With 5 bases removed from V and 0 bases from J, the gap between germline ends came to 14 bases. The CDR3 DNA is TGTGCCAGCAGCCTAATTGATTCCAGCTCTGGGGCCAACGTCCTGACTTTC. This sequence encodes CASSLIDSSSGANVLTF. Full variable domain (outside the CDR3, taken from reference TRBV7-9 and TRBJ2-6): DTGVSQNPRHKITKRGQNVTFRCDPISEHNRLYWYRQTLGQGPEFLTYFQNEAQLEKSRLLSDRFSAERPKGSFSTLEIQRTEQGDSAMYLCASSLIDSSSGANVLTFGAGSRLTVL.

The chain links TRBV9 to TRBJ1-4; D may be TRBD1 (6 bases). This CDR3 has 14 amino acids. Germline V gene sequence: CDR1 SGDLS, CDR2 YYNGEE. The V end lost 3 bases, the J end lost 4 bases, and 10 bases lay between the germline ends. The CDR3: CASSGKQGNEKLFF. The CDR3 nucleotides are TGTGCCAGCAGCGGGAAACAGGGTAATGAAAAACTGTTTTTT. The full variable domain, completed using reference TRBV9 and TRBJ1-4, is DSGVTQTPKHLITATGQRVTLRCSPRSGDLSVYWYQQSLDQGLQFLIQYYNGEERAKGNILERFSAQQFPDLHSELNLSSLELGDSALYFCASSGKQGNEKLFFGSGTQLSVL.

In this sample, this clone turned up once. This chain connects TRBV5-1 to TRBJ2-5, with D possibly matching TRBD1 (7 bases). CDR3 length: 18 amino acids. Germline V gene data show CDR1 as SGHRS and CDR2 as YFSETQ. The V end lost 3 bases, the J end lost 1 base, and 22 bases lay between the germline ends. The DNA of the CDR3 is TGCGCCAGCAGCTCGATGCCACAGGGGACTCTCCTCCAAGAGACCCAGTACTTC. Translation gives CASSSMPQGTLLQETQYF.

The V and J genes are TRBV4-3 and TRBJ1-1; D gene ambiguous. CDR1 and CDR2 (germline): LGHNA, YSLEER. V was shortened by 3 bases and J by 2 bases, with 13 bases between the two germline ends. The CDR3 runs to 15 residues. The CDR3 DNA reads TGCGCCAGCAGCCAGTCTAGGGTGGGAAACACTGAAGCTTTCTTT. Its protein is CASSQSRVGNTEAFF.

The V call is TRBV11-2, the J call TRBJ1-2, with no clear D. The CDR3 loop spans 15 amino acids. Trimming took off 1 base at V and 1 base at J, with 10 bases between the two ends. In germline, CDR1 is SGHAT, CDR2 FQNNGV. DNA of the CDR3: TGTGCCAGCAGCTTAGGTTCAGGACTTAACTATGGCTACACCTTC. This sequence encodes CASSLGSGLNYGYTF. Full variable domain (remainder filled in from reference TRBV11-2 and TRBJ1-2): EAGVAQSPRYKIIEKRQSVAFWCNPISGHATLYWYQQILGQGPKLLIQFQNNGVVDDSQLPKDRFSAERLKGVDSTLKIQPAKLEDSAVYLCASSLGSGLNYGYTFGSGTRLTVV.

J is TRBJ1-2 and V is TRBV2; D might be TRBD1 (6 bases). This CDR3 contains 13 residues. Trimming stripped 6 bases from V and 8 bases from J, with 16 bases between. CDR1 SNHLY and CDR2 FYNNEI come from the germline V gene. CDR3 in DNA: TGTGCCAGCAGGACAGGACCCGCTCGGGGCTACACCTTC. Protein product: CASRTGPARGYTF.

This sequence joins TRBV12-5 and TRBJ1-5, with 7 bases fitting TRBD1. From germline, CDR1 is LGHNT and CDR2 FRNRAP. The V and J ends lost 4 bases and 3 bases, in that order; junction bases with no gene match: 3. The CDR3 is made up of 14 amino acids. Here the CDR3 reads CASGSGQPNQPQHF. The DNA for the CDR3 is TGTGCTAGTGGTTCGGGACAGCCCAATCAGCCCCAGCATTTT.

V gene TRBV5-1 combines with J gene TRBJ1-2; D is unresolved. The CDR3 spans 14 residues. Trimming stripped 1 base from V and 6 bases from J, with 13 bases between. The germline V gene has CDR1 SGHRS and CDR2 YFSETQ. This CDR3 reads CASSLFQESNGYTF. Written as DNA, the CDR3 is TGCGCCAGCAGCTTGTTTCAGGAGTCGAATGGCTACACCTTC.

The table lists this clone with a few counts. The rearrangement links TRBV6-6 to TRBJ1-2; TRBD1 matches at 11 bases. Germline CDR1 reads MNHNY; CDR2 reads SVGAGI (reference sequence). With 6 bases clipped from V and 6 bases from J, the junction kept 6 bases outside the gene matches. CDR3 size: 14 residues. CDR3 sequence: CASRQSGQGDGYTF. In DNA form, the CDR3 reads TGTGCCAGCAGGCAGTCGGGACAGGGGGATGGCTACACCTTC.

The chain couples TRBV6-1 to TRBJ1-2; a weak D match, TRBD1 (5 bases). V dropped 7 bases and J dropped 5 bases, with 11 bases sitting between them. The CDR3 extends over 12 amino acids. Germline CDR1 MNHNS, CDR2 SASEGT. CDR3 in DNA: TGTGCCAGCACGCCCCGACAGTATGGCTACACCTTC. Amino acid sequence: CASTPRQYGYTF.

The chain employs TRBV9 and TRBJ1-1, with D possibly being TRBD1 (6 bases). The germline gives CDR1 SGDLS, CDR2 YYNGEE. CDR3 length: 13 residues. V shed 3 bases and J shed 7 bases, with 13 bases lying between them. The CDR3 nucleotides read TGTGCCAGCAGCGCCCTCTCGGACAGTGAAGCTTTCTTT. It codes for CASSALSDSEAFF.

V usage is TRBV13 and J usage is TRBJ1-1; D might be TRBD1 (5 bases). V was cut by 4 bases and J by 1 base, with 7 bases left in between. The CDR3 spans 13 residues. Germline values: CDR1 PRHDT, CDR2 FYEKMQ (reference sequence). The CDR3 sequence is CASSYGQNTEAFF. The CDR3, as DNA: TGTGCCAGCAGCTACGGACAGAACACTGAAGCTTTCTTT. Together with reference TRBV13 and TRBJ1-1, the CDR3 gives the full variable domain: AAGVIQSPRHLIKEKRETATLKCYPIPRHDTVYWYQQGPGQDPQFLISFYEKMQSDKGSIPDRFSAQQFSDYHSELNMSSLELGDSALYFCASSYGQNTEAFFGQGTRLTVV.

The rearrangement joins TRBV6-1 to TRBJ2-7; either TRBD1 or TRBD2 may supply D (5 bases each). CDR3 length: 14 amino acids. Germline V CDR1 and CDR2: MNHNS, SASEGT. Trimming stripped 6 bases from V and 2 bases from J, with 14 bases between. The CDR3 region is CASRYQPGPYEQYF. The CDR3 DNA sequence: TGTGCCAGCAGATATCAACCGGGGCCCTACGAGCAGTACTTC.

This chain links TRBV5-6 with TRBJ2-4, with 8 bases identical to TRBD2. Germline V gene sequence: CDR1 SGHDT, CDR2 YYEEEE. J was trimmed by 1 base and V by 4 bases; bases with no gene match: 16. The CDR3 has 19 residues. The CDR3 region is CASSPSIAGRSWAKNIQYF. For the CDR3, the DNA is TGTGCCAGCAGCCCTAGCATAGCGGGGCGAAGCTGGGCCAAAAACATTCAGTACTTC.

This clone is a singleton in its sample. The V and J genes are TRBV19 and TRBJ2-3; a weak D match, TRBD2 (5 bases). Trimming took 6 bases from V and 11 from J, leaving 24 bases between them. There are 15 residues in the CDR3. The germline V gene has CDR1 LNHDA and CDR2 SQIVND (reference sequence). The CDR3 sequence is CASRFSSRIVGEQYF. CDR3 DNA sequence: TGTGCCAGTAGGTTCTCTAGCCGTATTGTGGGAGAGCAGTATTTT.

The chain uses TRBV2 and TRBJ1-2, with D possibly TRBD1 on 5 matching bases. Trimming took off 11 bases at V and 8 bases at J, with 15 bases between the two ends. The CDR3 covers 11 residues. CDR1 is SNHLY and CDR2 is FYNNEI in the germline V gene. CDR3 bases: TGTGCCTCCCTCAGGGCGGGGGGCTACACCTTC. It encodes CASLRAGGYTF. The full variable domain, rest sourced from reference TRBV2 and TRBJ1-2, is EPEVTQTPSHQVTQMGQEVILRCVPISNHLYFYWYRQILGQKVEFLVSFYNNEISEKSEIFDDQFSVERPDGSNFTLKIRSTKLEDSAMYFCASLRAGGYTFGSGTRLTVV.

The rearrangement links TRBV4-2 to TRBJ1-1; 7 bases are a match to TRBD1. The V segment lost 6 bases and the J segment 10 bases; nucleotides outside the gene matches: 14. This CDR3 region has 14 residues. CDR1 and CDR2 from the germline V gene are LGHNA and YNFKEQ. The CDR3 loop is CASSRETGMQGAFF. The CDR3 region has the DNA TGTGCCAGCAGTCGAGAGACAGGGATGCAGGGAGCTTTCTTT.

CDR3 loop: CASSLTGDTEAFF. The CDR3 region has the DNA TGTGCCAGCAGTTTAACGGGGGACACTGAAGCTTTCTTT. V gene TRBV27 combines with J gene TRBJ1-1; a possible D gene is TRBD1 (5 bases). Trimming pared 2 bases from V and 3 bases from J, leaving 7 bases between. The germline gives CDR1 MNHEY, CDR2 SMNVEV (reference sequence). The CDR3 runs to 13 residues.

This chain links TRBV2 with TRBJ1-2; 7 bases match TRBD1. The CDR3 covers 13 residues. Germline V gives CDR1 SNHLY, CDR2 FYNNEI. With V trimmed by 11 bases and J by 3 bases, 9 bases remained unmatched. The CDR3 coding sequence is TGTGCCGGGAGACAGGGAACGGACTATGGCTACACCTTC. It is translated as CAGRQGTDYGYTF.

V usage is TRBV5-1 and J usage is TRBJ1-2; D is unclear. The V end was cut by 0 bases, the J end by 1 base, with 10 bases between. This CDR3 contains 15 residues. CDR1 is SGHRS, CDR2 YFSETQ, per germline. The CDR3 protein is CASSLGQEGNYGYTF. The CDR3 DNA reads as TGCGCCAGCAGCTTGGGGCAGGAAGGTAACTATGGCTACACCTTC. The full variable domain, its missing parts supplied by reference TRBV5-1 and TRBJ1-2, is KAGVTQTPRYLIKTRGQQVTLSCSPISGHRSVSWYQQTPGQGLQFLFEYFSETQRNKGNFPGRFSGRQFSNSRSEMNVSTLELGDSALYLCASSLGQEGNYGYTFGSGTRLTVV.

The chain carries TRBV25-1 and TRBJ1-6, with D uncertain. The CDR3 consists of 13 residues. The germline gives CDR1 MGHDK, CDR2 SYGVNS. V was cut by 2 bases and J by 10 bases, with 9 bases left in between. As DNA, the CDR3 is TGTGCCAGCAGTGAACGAGTAGGATCACCCCTCCACTTT. This translates into CASSERVGSPLHF. The full variable domain, completed using reference TRBV25-1 and TRBJ1-6, is EADIYQTPRYLVIGTGKKITLECSQTMGHDKMYWYQQDPGMELHLIHYSYGVNSTEKGDLSSESTVSRIRTEHFPLTLESARPSHTSQYLCASSERVGSPLHFGNGTRLTVT.